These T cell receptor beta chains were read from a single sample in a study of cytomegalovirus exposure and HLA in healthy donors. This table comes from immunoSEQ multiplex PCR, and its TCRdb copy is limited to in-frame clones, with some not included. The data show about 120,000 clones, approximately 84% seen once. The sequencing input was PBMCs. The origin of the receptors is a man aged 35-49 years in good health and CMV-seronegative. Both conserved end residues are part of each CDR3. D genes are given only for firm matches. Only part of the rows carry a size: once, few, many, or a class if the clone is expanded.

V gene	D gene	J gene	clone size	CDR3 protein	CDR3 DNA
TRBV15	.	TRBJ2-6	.	CATSSRGSGANVLTF	TGTGCCACCAGCAGCAGGGGATCTGGGGCCAACGTCCTGACTTTC
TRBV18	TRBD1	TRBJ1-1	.	CASQTGGDTEAFF	TGTGCCAGCCAAACAGGGGGGGACACTGAAGCTTTCTTT
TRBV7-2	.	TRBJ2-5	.	CASSQAETQYF	TGTGCCAGCAGCCAGGCGGAGACCCAGTACTTC
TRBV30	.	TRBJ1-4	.	CAWSVNRPTNEKLFF	TGTGCCTGGAGTGTAAACAGACCAACTAATGAAAAACTGTTTTTT
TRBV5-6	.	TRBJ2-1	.	CASSLGRSSYNEQFF	TGTGCCAGCAGCTTGGGAAGGAGCTCCTACAATGAGCAGTTCTTC
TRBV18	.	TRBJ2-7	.	CASSGTGTGSYEQYF	TGTGCCAGCTCTGGAACGGGTACAGGGAGCTACGAGCAGTACTTC
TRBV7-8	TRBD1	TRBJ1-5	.	CASSSDRVGNQPQHF	TGTGCCAGCAGCTCAGACAGGGTCGGCAATCAGCCCCAGCATTTT
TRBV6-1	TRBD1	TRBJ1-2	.	CASRRGTGESYGYTF	TGTGCCAGCAGGAGGGGGACAGGGGAGTCTTATGGCTACACCTTC
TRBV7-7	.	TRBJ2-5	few	CASSLRWAREETQYF	TGTGCCAGCAGCTTAAGGTGGGCCAGGGAAGAGACCCAGTACTTC
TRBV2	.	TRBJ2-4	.	CASSRGIIAKNIQYF	TGTGCCAGCAGCAGGGGAATCATAGCCAAAAACATTCAGTACTTC
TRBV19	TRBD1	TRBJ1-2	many	CASTPRGRNYGYTF	TGTGCCAGTACTCCCAGGGGGCGAAACTATGGCTACACCTTC
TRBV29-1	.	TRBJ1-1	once	CSVVTGNTEAFF	TGCAGCGTTGTTACGGGGAACACTGAAGCTTTCTTT
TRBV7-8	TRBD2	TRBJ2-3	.	CASSSQGLSSTDTQYF	TGTGCCAGCAGCTCTCAGGGACTATCTAGCACAGATACGCAGTATTTT
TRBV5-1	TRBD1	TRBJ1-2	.	CASSLDRGLFGYTF	TGCGCCAGCAGCTTGGACAGGGGGCTATTTGGCTACACCTTC
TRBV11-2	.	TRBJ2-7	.	CASSLSGAESYEQYF	TGTGCCAGCAGCTTAAGTGGGGCAGAATCCTACGAGCAGTACTTC
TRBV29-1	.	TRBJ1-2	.	CSAQAPIDGYTF	TGCAGCGCACAGGCCCCAATCGATGGCTACACCTTC
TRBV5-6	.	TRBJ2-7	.	CASSGGLRIAYEQYF	TGTGCCAGCAGCGGTGGACTCCGGATCGCCTACGAGCAGTACTTC
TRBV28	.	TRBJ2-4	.	CASSFSPTASNIQYF	TGTGCCAGCAGTTTTAGTCCCACCGCGTCAAACATTCAGTACTTC
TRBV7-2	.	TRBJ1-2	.	CASSRTEDYGYTF	TGTGCCAGCAGCCGGACAGAAGACTATGGCTACACCTTC
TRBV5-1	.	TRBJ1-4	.	CASSLEQVNAGKLFF	TGCGCCAGCAGCTTGGAACAGGTTAACGCTGGAAAACTGTTTTTT
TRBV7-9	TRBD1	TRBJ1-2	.	CASSSKDRDYGYTF	TGTGCCAGCAGCTCCAAAGACAGGGACTATGGCTACACCTTC
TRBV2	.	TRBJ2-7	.	CASRAAYEQYF	TGTGCCAGCAGGGCAGCCTACGAGCAGTACTTC
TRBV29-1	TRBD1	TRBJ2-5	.	CSVVTGSGINF	TGCAGCGTTGTGACAGGGTCTGGCATAAACTTC
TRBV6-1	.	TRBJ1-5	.	CASKVGQGGNQPQHF	TGTGCCAGCAAGGTGGGGCAGGGTGGCAATCAGCCCCAGCATTTT
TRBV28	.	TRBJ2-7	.	CASSNYVGYYEQYF	TGTGCCAGCAGCAACTACGTGGGTTATTACGAGCAGTACTTC
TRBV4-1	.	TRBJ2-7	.	CASSQDWEEGFFPYEQYF	TGCGCCAGCAGCCAAGATTGGGAGGAAGGGTTTTTCCCCTACGAGCAGTACTTC
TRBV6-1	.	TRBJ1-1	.	CASSEAGPRSEAFF	TGTGCCAGCAGTGAAGCGGGGCCTAGATCTGAAGCTTTCTTT
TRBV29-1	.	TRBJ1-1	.	CSVDTATLNTEAFF	TGCAGCGTTGACACAGCCACTTTGAACACTGAAGCTTTCTTT
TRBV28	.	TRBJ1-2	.	CASSFGRYGYTF	TGTGCCAGCAGTTTTGGTAGATATGGCTACACCTTC